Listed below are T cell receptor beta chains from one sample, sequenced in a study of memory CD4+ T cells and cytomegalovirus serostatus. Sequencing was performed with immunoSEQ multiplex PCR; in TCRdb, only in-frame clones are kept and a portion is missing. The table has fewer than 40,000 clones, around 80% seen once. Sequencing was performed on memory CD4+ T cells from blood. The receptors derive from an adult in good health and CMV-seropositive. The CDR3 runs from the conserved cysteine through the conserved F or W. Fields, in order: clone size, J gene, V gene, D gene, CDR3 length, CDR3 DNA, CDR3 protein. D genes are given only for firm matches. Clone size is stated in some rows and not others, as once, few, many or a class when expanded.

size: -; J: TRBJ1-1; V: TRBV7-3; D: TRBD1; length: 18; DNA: TGTGCCAGCAGCTTGAGAGAGACAGGGCTCTTATCGAACACTGAAGCTTTCTTT; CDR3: CASSLRETGLLSNTEAFF
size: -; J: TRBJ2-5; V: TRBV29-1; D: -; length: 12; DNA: TGCAGCGTTAGACTAGGAACTCAGACCCAGTACTTC; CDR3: CSVRLGTQTQYF
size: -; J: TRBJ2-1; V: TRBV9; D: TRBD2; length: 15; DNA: TGTGCCAGCAGCTCCGGCGGGACTAGTAACAATGAGCAGTTCTTC; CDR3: CASSSGGTSNNEQFF
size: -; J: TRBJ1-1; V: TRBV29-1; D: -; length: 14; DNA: TGCAGCGTCCTCCGACAGGCTACGAACACTGAAGCTTTCTTT; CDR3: CSVLRQATNTEAFF
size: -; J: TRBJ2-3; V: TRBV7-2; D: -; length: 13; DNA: TGTGCCAGCAGCTTAGTGGGGGAGGATACGCAGTATTTT; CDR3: CASSLVGEDTQYF
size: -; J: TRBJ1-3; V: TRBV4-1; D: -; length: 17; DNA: TGCGCCAGCAGCCAAGGGAGCGGAGTGGCCATTGGGAACACCATATATTTT; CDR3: CASSQGSGVAIGNTIYF
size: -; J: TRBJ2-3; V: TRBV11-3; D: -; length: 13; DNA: TGTGCCAGCAGCCCCGGAATGTCGGGTACGCAGTATTTT; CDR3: CASSPGMSGTQYF
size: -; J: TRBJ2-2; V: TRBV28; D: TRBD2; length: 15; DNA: TGTGCCAGCAACCCTAGCGGGAGCGGAGCCGGGGAGCTGTTTTTT; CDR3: CASNPSGSGAGELFF
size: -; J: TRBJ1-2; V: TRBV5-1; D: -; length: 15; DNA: TGCGCCAGCAGCTCTCAGGTTCCCGGGAGCTATGGCTACACCTTC; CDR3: CASSSQVPGSYGYTF
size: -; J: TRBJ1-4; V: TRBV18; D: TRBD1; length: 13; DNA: TGTGCCAGCTCAGGACAGGCTAATGAAAAACTGTTTTTT; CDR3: CASSGQANEKLFF
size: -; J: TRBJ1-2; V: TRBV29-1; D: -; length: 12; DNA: TGCAGCGTTGAACCCCCACAGGGTGGCTACACCTTC; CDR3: CSVEPPQGGYTF
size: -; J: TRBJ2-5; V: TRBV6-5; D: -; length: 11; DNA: TGTGCCAGCAGTTATAAGAAGACCCAGTACTTC; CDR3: CASSYKKTQYF
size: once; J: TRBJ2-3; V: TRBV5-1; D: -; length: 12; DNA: TGCGCCAGCAGATCTGGAGGGGATACGCAGTATTTT; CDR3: CASRSGGDTQYF
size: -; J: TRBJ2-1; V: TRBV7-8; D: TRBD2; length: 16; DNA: TGTGCCAGCAGCCTACTCCCCTCGGGAGGGAAAGCTGAGCAGTTCTTC; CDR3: CASSLLPSGGKAEQFF
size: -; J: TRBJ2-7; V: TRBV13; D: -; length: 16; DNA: TGTGCCAGCAGCTCCAGAGGCGGACGAAACTCCTACGAGCAGTACTTC; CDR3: CASSSRGGRNSYEQYF
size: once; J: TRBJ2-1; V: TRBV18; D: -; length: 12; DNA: TGTGCCAGCTCACCACTGGCTAACGGGCAGTTCTTC; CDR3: CASSPLANGQFF
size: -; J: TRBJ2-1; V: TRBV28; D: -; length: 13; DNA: TGTGCCGCCACCCAATCGGGGAAGAATGAGCAGTTCTTC; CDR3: CAATQSGKNEQFF
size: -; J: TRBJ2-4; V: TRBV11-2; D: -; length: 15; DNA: TGTGCCAGCAGCCCCCTGACAGGACCTAAAAACATTCAGTACTTC; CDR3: CASSPLTGPKNIQYF
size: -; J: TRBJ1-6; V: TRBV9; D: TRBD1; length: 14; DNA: TGTGCCAGCAGCTTGGGGACAGGCAATTCACCCCTCCACTTT; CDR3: CASSLGTGNSPLHF
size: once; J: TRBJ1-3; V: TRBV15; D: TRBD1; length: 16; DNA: TGTGCCACCAGCAGAGCCATGACAGGGACTGGAAACACCATATATTTT; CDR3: CATSRAMTGTGNTIYF
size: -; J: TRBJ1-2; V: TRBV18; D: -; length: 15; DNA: TGTGCCAGCTCACCCGGGTATATGGGGGCGCACGGCTACACCTTC; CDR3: CASSPGYMGAHGYTF
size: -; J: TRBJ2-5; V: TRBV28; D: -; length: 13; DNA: TGTGCCAGCAGTTTGCCAGGGACCGAGACCCAGTACTTC; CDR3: CASSLPGTETQYF
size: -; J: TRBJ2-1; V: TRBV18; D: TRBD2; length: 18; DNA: TGTGCCAGCTCACCGACAGGACCGGGACTAGCGGGCTTTAATGAGCAGTTCTTC; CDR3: CASSPTGPGLAGFNEQFF
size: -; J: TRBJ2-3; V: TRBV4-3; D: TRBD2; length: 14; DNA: TGCGCCAGCAGCCTTAGCGGGGGAACAGATACGCAGTATTTT; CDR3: CASSLSGGTDTQYF
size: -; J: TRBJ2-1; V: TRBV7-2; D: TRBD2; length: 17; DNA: TGTGCCAGCAGCCCTCGGACTAGCGGGACCTCCTACAATGAGCAGTTCTTC; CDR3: CASSPRTSGTSYNEQFF
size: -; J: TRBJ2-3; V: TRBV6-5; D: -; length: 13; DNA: TGTGCCAGCAGTACCCCCGGCACAGATACGCAGTATTTT; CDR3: CASSTPGTDTQYF